This is a list of T cell receptor beta chains from one sample in a study of OX40 agonist ivuxolimab in advanced cancers. Assay: immunoSEQ multiplex PCR; the TCRdb copy retains only in-frame clones and omits some. This table has more than 80,000 clones, about 90% appearing once. This specimen was CD4+ or CD8+ T cells sorted from blood, taken in a trial of the OX40 agonist ivuxolimab. Receptor source: an adult with an advanced solid tumor such as melanoma, head and neck, liver or kidney cancer. The CDR3 runs from the conserved cysteine through the conserved F or W. Each record gives: V gene, clone size, J gene, D gene, CDR3 protein. A D gene is named only where the DNA matches it firmly. Clone size is stated in some rows and not others, as once, few, many or a class when expanded.

TRBV6-5	.	TRBJ1-2	.	CASSWSEWGYGYTF
TRBV4-3	.	TRBJ1-3	.	CASSQDWWKSGNTIYF
TRBV27	.	TRBJ2-6	.	CASSLLYPGAGANVLTF
TRBV5-8	.	TRBJ1-1	.	CASSLEHMNTEAFF
TRBV27	.	TRBJ2-2	.	CASSPQTGELFF
TRBV21-1	.	TRBJ2-1	.	CASSKAGSGRIYNEQFF
TRBV28	.	TRBJ1-1	.	CASSPEPFKLMNTEAFF
TRBV15	.	TRBJ2-3	TRBD2	CATSRDRTSVYTDTQYF
TRBV5-1	.	TRBJ1-2	.	CASSFGVLIGYTF
TRBV5-8	.	TRBJ2-2	.	CASSQFGVSTGELFF
TRBV2	.	TRBJ2-3	.	CASSPPRSGTDTQYF
TRBV18	.	TRBJ2-5	.	CASSPNQETQYF
TRBV28	.	TRBJ2-3	TRBD2	CASSSRLAGVDLSTDTQYF
TRBV30	.	TRBJ2-2	TRBD2	CAWSVSGLVAGELFF
TRBV9	.	TRBJ2-3	.	CASSVGGTDTQYF
TRBV5-1	.	TRBJ1-1	.	CASSSGTRGTEAFF
TRBV6-1	.	TRBJ2-1	TRBD2	CASSHWGGSYNEQFF
TRBV13	.	TRBJ2-7	TRBD1	CASSLGQGHVEQYF
TRBV30	.	TRBJ2-3	.	CAWSETDTQYF
TRBV28	once	TRBJ2-7	TRBD1	CASMNSGTGLYEQYF
TRBV30	.	TRBJ2-5	.	CAWSVGSLGFETQYF
TRBV4-3	once	TRBJ1-3	.	CASSPLPGPRSAATLENTIYF
TRBV30	.	TRBJ2-3	.	CAWSVLGRGATDTQYF
TRBV6-1	.	TRBJ2-3	TRBD2	CASSEDVASGASTDTQYF
TRBV7-9	.	TRBJ2-1	TRBD2	CASSFFLAGGAYNEQFF
TRBV6-5	.	TRBJ1-2	.	CASAPGDEGYGYTF
TRBV7-7	.	TRBJ2-1	TRBD2	CASSLEAGVANEQFF
TRBV30	.	TRBJ2-1	.	CAWGSSYNEQFF
TRBV6-6	.	TRBJ2-7	TRBD1	CASSYSGTGVYEQYF
TRBV4-3	.	TRBJ2-6	TRBD1	CASSLWTGDYFSSGANVLTF
TRBV13	.	TRBJ2-1	TRBD2	CASSPTGTSGNYNEQFF
TRBV28	.	TRBJ2-7	.	CASSFSEGYEQYF
TRBV9	once	TRBJ1-6	TRBD1	CASSGTGDHNSPLHF
TRBV2	.	TRBJ1-4	.	CASSLSEKLFF
TRBV4-3	.	TRBJ2-2	.	CASSQDQDWGHTGELFF
TRBV30	.	TRBJ1-1	TRBD1	CAWRTGIGNTEAFF
TRBV27	once	TRBJ2-1	.	CASSFGLSYSEQFF
TRBV4-2	.	TRBJ2-2	.	CASSRGHRELFF
TRBV19	few	TRBJ1-5	.	CASSWGLGQPQHF
TRBV9	.	TRBJ2-1	.	CASNNGARGRNEQFF
TRBV28	few	TRBJ1-5	TRBD1	CASSYRGQGNQPQHF
TRBV27	.	TRBJ2-5	TRBD2	CASSLLASGSQETQYF
TRBV5-5	once	TRBJ1-5	TRBD1	CASSLGQGYNQPQHF
TRBV4-3	.	TRBJ2-7	.	CASSQGHGWESNYEQYF
TRBV28	.	TRBJ1-2	TRBD1	CASSPTGGARYTF
TRBV28	.	TRBJ2-7	.	CASMTSDYEQYF
TRBV6-5	.	TRBJ2-1	.	CASSTGDGGQFF
TRBV11-3	.	TRBJ2-3	TRBD1	CASSSYGTGTGDRTDTQYF
TRBV29-1	.	TRBJ2-7	.	CSVEEGGYEQYF
TRBV19	.	TRBJ1-5	.	CASRANRVMSNQPQHF
TRBV4-2	.	TRBJ2-1	.	CASSQDMALSYNEQFF
TRBV27	.	TRBJ2-1	.	CASKGYVSFSYNEQFF
TRBV7-9	.	TRBJ2-7	TRBD1	CASSSGDSYEQYF